Shown below are 15 T cell receptor beta chains from a single sample sequenced in a study of T cell repertoires in cytomegalovirus infection. TCRdb re-called the reads through MiXCR, storing one row per CDR3 protein. The sample has fewer than 350,000 distinct CDR3 sequences; roughly 15% are singletons. Input material: PBMCs. The receptors originated from a human donor in good health (CMV status not recorded). Some clones in this sample may be carry-over from other donors' samples.

This chain uses TRBV5-4 with TRBJ1-1; 7 bases line up with TRBD1. Germline assignment: CDR1 SGHNT and CDR2 YYREEE (reference sequence). V shed 2 bases, J shed 3 bases, and the junction held 1 base outside the gene matches. The CDR3 is 13 residues long. The CDR3 DNA reads as TGTGCCAGCAGCTTTGACAGGGACACTGAAGCTTTCTTT. It translates to CASSFDRDTEAFF.

A remark on this clonotype: This may arise from a read error, as a much more abundant clone is one base away. CDR3 sequence reads: CATSDRRGPQENQYF. In nucleotides, the CDR3 is TGTGCCACCAGTGATCGGCGGGGGCCTCAAGAGAACCAGTACTTC. The chain links TRBV24-1 to TRBJ2-5, with TRBD2 as a possible D gene (7 bases). CDR1 and CDR2 (germline): KGHDR, SFDVKD. The CDR3 has 15 residues.

The rearrangement uses TRBV5-1 and TRBJ2-1; 12 bases map to TRBD2. This CDR3 is built from 15 residues. The germline CDR1 and CDR2 sequences are SGHRS and YFSETQ. Losses at the gene ends were 0 bases for V and 8 bases for J; bases not matched to a gene: 3. CDR3 loop: CASSLASGGAHEQFF. CDR3 DNA: TGCGCCAGCAGCTTGGCTAGCGGGGGGGCCCATGAGCAGTTCTTC.

At least ten counts were recorded for this clonotype. The chain recombines TRBV7-8 with TRBJ2-7, with 8 bases lining up with TRBD1. Looked up from germline, CDR1 is SGHVS and CDR2 is FQNEAQ. V shed 5 bases and J 4 bases; nucleotides not matched to a gene: 10. The CDR3 loop spans 15 amino acids. Here the CDR3 reads CASSTGTGTLYEQYF. The CDR3 region has the DNA TGTGCCAGCAGCACCGGGACAGGAACCCTGTACGAGCAGTACTTC.

This clonotype was seen repeatedly, ten times or more. The V and J genes are TRBV7-2 and TRBJ2-7; 8 nucleotides agree with TRBD1. This CDR3 comprises 14 residues. J was trimmed by 5 bases and V by 5 bases; bases with no gene match: 8. Germline CDR1 and CDR2: SGHTA and FQGNSA. CDR3 region: CASSTGQGSDEQYF. The CDR3 nucleotides read TGTGCCAGCAGCACTGGACAGGGTTCCGACGAGCAGTACTTC.

In this sample, this clonotype turned up many times. The chain joins TRBV2 to TRBJ1-2, with D tentatively TRBD1 (5 bases). Germline CDR1 SNHLY, CDR2 FYNNEI. This CDR3 spans 14 amino acids. Trimming took off 2 bases at V and 4 bases at J, with 11 bases between the two ends. CDR3 residues: CASSERGASYGYTF. CDR3 bases: TGTGCCAGCAGTGAAAGGGGCGCGTCCTATGGCTACACCTTC.

This clonotype was counted a few times. The rearrangement uses TRBV5-1 and TRBJ1-1; D is perhaps TRBD1 (6 bases). V was clipped by 3 bases and J by 2 bases, with 11 bases between them. Germline V lookup: CDR1 SGHRS, CDR2 YFSETQ. This CDR3 contains 14 residues. The CDR3 nucleotides read TGCGCCAGCAGCTCTAAACAGGGAAACACTGAAGCTTTCTTT. Translating it yields CASSSKQGNTEAFF.

This clonotype appeared a few times. This chain connects TRBV10-3 to TRBJ2-2, with 8 bases fitting TRBD2. CDR3 length: 17 residues. Unmatched junction bases numbered 11, after V lost 6 bases and J lost 2 bases. Germline-derived CDR1 and CDR2 are ENHRY and SYGVKD. CDR3 residues: CAISLNPGGHNTGELFF. The CDR3 nucleotides read TGTGCCATCAGCCTTAACCCGGGGGGGCATAACACCGGGGAGCTGTTTTTT.

This clonotype was detected many times. The J gene is TRBJ2-3, the V gene TRBV25-1; D not certain. The CDR3 spans 15 residues. Germline V gene data show CDR1 as MGHDK and CDR2 as SYGVNS. Trimming removed 2 bases from V and 5 bases from J, with 14 bases in between. CDR3 sequence (DNA): TGTGCCAGCAGTGAACCCGGGTCCGTCGGAGATACGCAGTATTTT. Protein product: CASSEPGSVGDTQYF.

This clonotype was found a few times. The chain combines TRBV12-3 or TRBV12-4 with TRBJ2-7; D not certain. The ends were cut back, 4 bases at V and 4 bases at J, with 5 bases in the middle. The CDR3 has 11 amino acids. The CDR3 DNA reads TGTGCCAGCAGTTCCCATTACGAGCAGTACTTC. Amino acids: CASSSHYEQYF.

In its sample, this clonotype was seen once. The genes are TRBV19 and TRBJ2-4; a weak D match, TRBD2 (6 bases). The V end was cut by 0 bases, the J end by 0 bases, with 9 bases between. This CDR3 region has 16 residues. CDR1 LNHDA and CDR2 SQIVND come from the germline V gene (reference sequence). CDR3 in DNA: TGTGCCAGTAGTATAGACTCGGGGGAAGCCAAAAACATTCAGTACTTC. Its protein is CASSIDSGEAKNIQYF.

This clonotype came up many times. The V gene is TRBV24-1, the J gene TRBJ1-5; D is undetermined. Looked up from germline, CDR1 is KGHDR and CDR2 is SFDVKD. V was trimmed by 5 bases and J by 7 bases, leaving 11 bases between them. This CDR3 has 13 residues. CDR3 nucleotide sequence: TGTGCCACCAGTGCCCTGGAAGGGCAGCCCCAGCATTTT. Its translation is CATSALEGQPQHF.

This rearrangement joins TRBV15 to TRBJ2-3; perhaps TRBD2 as D (5 bases). CDR3 length equals 14 residues. V lost 4 bases to trimming and J lost 2 bases, with 10 bases between them. Germline V gene lookup returns CDR1 LNHNV and CDR2 YYDKDF (reference sequence). The CDR3 sequence: CATSMSGNTDTQYF. The CDR3 DNA follows: TGTGCCACCAGCATGTCGGGGAACACAGATACGCAGTATTTT.

The V call is TRBV5-1, the J call TRBJ1-3; no clear D gene. V was clipped by 0 bases and J by 4 bases, with 11 bases between them. Germline V gene sequence: CDR1 SGHRS, CDR2 YFSETQ. CDR3 length: 15 amino acids. The CDR3 DNA sequence: TGCGCCAGCAGCTTGGATCCGGACGCAGGAAACACCATATATTTT. It translates to CASSLDPDAGNTIYF.

The V call is TRBV7-2, the J call TRBJ2-5; 9 nucleotides line up with TRBD2. The CDR3 is 14 residues long. The germline gives CDR1 SGHTA, CDR2 FQGNSA. The junction had 4 bases not matched to a gene; V was cut back by 3 bases and J by 5 bases. The CDR3 coding sequence is TGTGCCAGCAGCTTTAGGACTAGCGATGAGACCCAGTACTTC. Translating it yields CASSFRTSDETQYF.